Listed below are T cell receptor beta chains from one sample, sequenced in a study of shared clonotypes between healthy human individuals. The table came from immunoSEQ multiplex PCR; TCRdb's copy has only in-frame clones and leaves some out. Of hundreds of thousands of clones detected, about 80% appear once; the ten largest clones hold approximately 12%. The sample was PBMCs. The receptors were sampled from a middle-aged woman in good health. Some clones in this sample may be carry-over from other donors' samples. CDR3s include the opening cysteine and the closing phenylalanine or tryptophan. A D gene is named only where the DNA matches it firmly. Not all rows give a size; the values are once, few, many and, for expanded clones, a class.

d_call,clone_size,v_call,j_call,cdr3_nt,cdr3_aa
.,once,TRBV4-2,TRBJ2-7,TGTGCCAGCAGCCGTTCTCCGGGACACTCCTACGAGCAGTACTTC,CASSRSPGHSYEQYF
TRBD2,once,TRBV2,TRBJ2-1,TGTGCCAGCAGCACTCCGGGACTATTAAATGAGCAGTTCTTC,CASSTPGLLNEQFF
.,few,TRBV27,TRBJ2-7,TGTGCCAGCAGTCACCAGGGGAGCGGAGCCTACGAGCAGTACTTC,CASSHQGSGAYEQYF
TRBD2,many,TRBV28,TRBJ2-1,TGTGCCAGCAGTATGCTTCCCTGGACTAGCGGGAGTCGCAATGAGCAGTTCTTC,CASSMLPWTSGSRNEQFF
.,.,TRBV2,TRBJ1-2,TGTGCCAGCATGGGGGAGGGCGTAACCTATGGCTACACCTTC,CASMGEGVTYGYTF
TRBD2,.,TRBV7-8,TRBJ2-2,TGTGCCAGCACCCCAGCCGTTAGCGGGAACGGTGGGGAGCTGTTTTTT,CASTPAVSGNGGELFF
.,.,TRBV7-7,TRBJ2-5,TGTGCTAGCAGCTTAGGTGGCTTTCAAGAGACCCAGTACTTC,CASSLGGFQETQYF
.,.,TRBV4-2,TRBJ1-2,TGTGCCAGCAGCCACGCGGGGCAAAGCTATGGCTACACCTTC,CASSHAGQSYGYTF
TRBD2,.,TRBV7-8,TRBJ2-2,TGTGCCAGCAGCTTTTTGACTAGCGAAACCACCGGGGAGCTGTTTTTT,CASSFLTSETTGELFF
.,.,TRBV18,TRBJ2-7,TGTGCCAGCTCACCACCGCACAAACGAACGTACGAGCAGTACTTC,CASSPPHKRTYEQYF
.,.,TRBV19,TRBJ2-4,TGTGCCAGTAGTATAGTGCCCACAGCAGCCAAAAACATTCAGTACTTC,CASSIVPTAAKNIQYF
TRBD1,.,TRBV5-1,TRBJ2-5,TGCGCCAGCAGCCTTTTAGGGGGCTACGGAGAGACCCAGTACTTC,CASSLLGGYGETQYF
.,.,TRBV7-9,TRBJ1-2,TGTGCCAGCAGCTTACAGGGAGCTAACTATGGCTACACCTTC,CASSLQGANYGYTF
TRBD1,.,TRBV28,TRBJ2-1,TGTGCCAGCAGTGGGCCCGGGACAGTTAACAATGAGCAGTTCTTC,CASSGPGTVNNEQFF
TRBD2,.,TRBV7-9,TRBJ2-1,TGTGCCAGCAGCCCGGGCATCGCGGGAGGCACAAATGAGCAGTTCTTC,CASSPGIAGGTNEQFF
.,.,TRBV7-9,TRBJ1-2,TGTGCCAACAGCGCCGATCTAGGTGATGGCTACACCTTC,CANSADLGDGYTF
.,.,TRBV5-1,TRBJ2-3,TGCGCCAGCAGCACGAGGCACACAGATACGCAGTATTTT,CASSTRHTDTQYF
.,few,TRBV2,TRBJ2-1,TGTGCCAGCAGGACCCTTTGGGCAAATTACAATGAGCAGTTCTTC,CASRTLWANYNEQFF
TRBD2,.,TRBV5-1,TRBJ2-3,TGCGCCAGCAGCTTGGGACTAGCAGCTAGCACAGATACGCAGTATTTT,CASSLGLAASTDTQYF
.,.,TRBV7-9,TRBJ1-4,TGTGCCAGCAGCTTCTCGGGCCCCAGAGGGGGTAATGAAAAACTGTTTTTT,CASSFSGPRGGNEKLFF
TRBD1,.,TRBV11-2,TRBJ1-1,TGTGCCAGCAGCCCGGACAGGGGAGGCACTGAAGCTTTCTTT,CASSPDRGGTEAFF
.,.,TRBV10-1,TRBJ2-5,TGCGCCAGCAGTGAGTCAGGAATAGAGACCCAGTACTTC,CASSESGIETQYF
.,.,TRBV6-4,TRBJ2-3,TGTGCCAGCAGCAGCGGACGGACAAACACAGATACGCAGTATTTT,CASSSGRTNTDTQYF
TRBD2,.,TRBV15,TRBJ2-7,TGTGCCACCAGTACGGGGGGAAGGGGCGGCGGCGAACAGTACTTC,CATSTGGRGGGEQYF
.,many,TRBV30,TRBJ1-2,TGTGCCTGGAGTACCGGGGACGGCTATGGCTACACCTTC,CAWSTGDGYGYTF
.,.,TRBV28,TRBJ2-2,TGTGCCAGCAGTTTATTCGTCGTCGGGGAGCTGTTTTTT,CASSLFVVGELFF
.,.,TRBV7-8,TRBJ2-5,TGTGCCAGCAGCTTAGGGGGCGGGGGCCCCGAGACCCAGTACTTC,CASSLGGGGPETQYF
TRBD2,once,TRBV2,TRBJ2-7,TGTGCCAGCAGTGAAAGACTAGCGGGAGGTGGGAACGAGCAGTACTTC,CASSERLAGGGNEQYF
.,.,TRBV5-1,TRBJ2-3,TGCGCCAGCAGCTTGGAAGTAGTCGGAGATACGCAGTATTTT,CASSLEVVGDTQYF
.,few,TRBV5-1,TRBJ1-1,TGCGCCAGCAGCTACGGACGGTACACTGAAGCTTTCTTT,CASSYGRYTEAFF
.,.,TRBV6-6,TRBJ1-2,TGTGCCAGCAGGCACACCGGGGCTTCTAACTATGGCTACACCTTC,CASRHTGASNYGYTF
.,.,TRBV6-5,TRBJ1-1,TGTGCCAGCAGTTACTACATTAGGAGCACTGAAGCTTTCTTT,CASSYYIRSTEAFF
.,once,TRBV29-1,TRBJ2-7,TGCAGCGTTGAAATATGGCCAGCCAGGCCCTACGAGCAGTACTTC,CSVEIWPARPYEQYF
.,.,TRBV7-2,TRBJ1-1,TGTGCCAGCAGCTTAGCGGCCTTTATTGATGAAGCTTTCTTT,CASSLAAFIDEAFF
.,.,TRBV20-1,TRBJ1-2,TGCAGTGCCACCTCAGCAAGTGGCTACACCTTC,CSATSASGYTF
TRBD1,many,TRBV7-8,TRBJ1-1,TGTGCCAGCAACGACAGGGGTAAGAATGAAGCTTTCTTT,CASNDRGKNEAFF
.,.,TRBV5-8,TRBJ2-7,TGTGCCAGCAGCTTGGGGGTCTCCTACGAGCAGTACTTC,CASSLGVSYEQYF
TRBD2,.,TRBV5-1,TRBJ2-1,TGCGCCAGCAGCCCAGGGACTAGCGGGAGGACAACCAATGAGCAGTTCTTC,CASSPGTSGRTTNEQFF
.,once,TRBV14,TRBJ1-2,TGTGCCAGCAGCCAGTTGACAGCAGCTAACTATGGCTACACCTTC,CASSQLTAANYGYTF
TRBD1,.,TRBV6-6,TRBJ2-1,TGTGCCAGCACCCGTCCGGGACAGGGGAACAATGAGCAGTTCTTC,CASTRPGQGNNEQFF
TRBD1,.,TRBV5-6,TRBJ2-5,TGTGCCAGCAGCTTGGTCGAAGGGGGCACTGAGACCCAGTACTTC,CASSLVEGGTETQYF
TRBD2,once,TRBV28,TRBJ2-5,TGTGCCAGCATGGGAGCGGGGGAGGGGGTAAGACAAGAGACCCAGTACTTC,CASMGAGEGVRQETQYF
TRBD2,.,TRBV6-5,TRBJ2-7,TGTGCCAGCAGTTCCGAGGGACTAGCCGCCTACGAGCAGTACTTC,CASSSEGLAAYEQYF